The T cell receptor beta chain under discussion was sequenced for a study of blood T cell repertoires in COVID-19. At the level of the study: T cells, B-cell-depleted T cells, or PBMCs provided the cDNA or gDNA that served as material.

Authors' data handling: Estimated nucleated cell counts came from reference gene primer amplification. Assay used: immunoSEQ multiplex PCR; TCRdb lists only in-frame clones, some missing. D and trimming were read from the DNA, whereas the V and J calls and clone size are those reported in that table. The sample has roughly 49,000 clones, approximately 86% seen once. This CDR3 region has 15 residues. The germline V gene has CDR1 SGHRS and CDR2 YFSETQ. V lost 1 base, J lost 1 base, and 6 bases lay in between. The chain links TRBV5-1 to TRBJ2-6; unclear D gene. This sequence was found in a man between 40 and 49 years old with acute or convalescent COVID-19. The sample comprised peripheral blood. The CDR3: CASSLLRSGANVLTF. The CDR3 nucleotides read TGCGCCAGCAGCTTGCTCAGGTCTGGGGCCAACGTCCTGACTTTC. Full variable domain (missing parts from reference TRBV5-1 and TRBJ2-6): KAGVTQTPRYLIKTRGQQVTLSCSPISGHRSVSWYQQTPGQGLQFLFEYFSETQRNKGNFPGRFSGRQFSNSRSEMNVSTLELGDSALYLCASSLLRSGANVLTFGAGSRLTVL.